The 27 T cell receptor beta chains below all came from one sample that was sequenced in a study of early T cells in non-severe SARS-CoV-2 infection. TCRdb itself ran the 5' RACE reads through MiXCR, one entry per CDR3 protein. The sample records tens of thousands of distinct CDR3 sequences, around 13% being singletons. Sequences were derived from whole blood, sampled at baseline. The receptors originated from an adult who was a healthcare worker with PCR-confirmed SARS-CoV-2 infection or an uninfected control (not recorded which).

The chain has TRBV20-1 and TRBJ1-6; a possible D gene is TRBD1 (5 bases). Germline lookup yields CDR1 DFQATT and CDR2 SNEGSKA (reference sequence). Trimming removed 2 bases at V and 8 bases at J, with 10 bases between. This CDR3 has 13 residues. The CDR3 coding sequence is TGCAGTGCTAGACGTCAGGGTGATTCACCCCTCCACTTT. This gives the protein CSARRQGDSPLHF.

This clonotype has at least ten counts. This chain uses TRBV5-1 with TRBJ2-7, with D perhaps matching TRBD2 (5 bases). CDR3 length: 15 amino acids. V shed 3 bases and J shed 1 base, with 14 bases lying between them. Germline-derived CDR1 and CDR2 are SGHRS and YFSETQ. The CDR3 is CASSWEGAASYEQYF. The CDR3 nucleotides read TGCGCCAGCAGCTGGGAAGGAGCGGCGTCCTACGAGCAGTACTTC.

The J gene is TRBJ2-7, the V gene TRBV12-3 or TRBV12-4, with D perhaps TRBD1 or TRBD2 (5 bases each). The ends were cut back, 6 bases at V and 3 bases at J, with 18 bases in the middle. This CDR3 is 15 amino acids long. CDR3 sequence reads: CASSPPREFGYEQYF. The CDR3 DNA sequence: TGTGCCAGCAGCCCCCCCAGGGAGTTTGGCTACGAGCAGTACTTC.

The rearrangement links TRBV19 to TRBJ2-1; no clear D gene. The CDR3 contains 14 residues. V was shortened by 7 bases and J by 5 bases, with 15 bases between the two germline ends. Looked up from germline, CDR1 is LNHDA and CDR2 is SQIVND (reference sequence). For the CDR3, the DNA is TGTGCCAGTACCACAAACCCCCTAAACAATGAGCAGTTCTTC. The encoded protein is CASTTNPLNNEQFF. The variable domain in full, completed from reference TRBV19 and TRBJ2-1, reads DGGITQSPKYLFRKEGQNVTLSCEQNLNHDAMYWYRQDPGQGLRLIYYSQIVNDFQKGDIAEGYSVSREKKESFPLTVTSAQKNPTAFYLCASTTNPLNNEQFFGPGTRLTVL.

The genes are TRBV28 and TRBJ2-1, with 10 positions matching TRBD1. V gave up 7 bases and J gave up 7 bases; unmatched junction bases: 13. The CDR3 length is 16 residues. Germline loops: CDR1 MDHEN, CDR2 SYDVKM. CDR3 DNA: TGTGCCAGCAATCCTGCACCGGGACAGGGGCGGAATGAGCAGTTCTTC. This sequence encodes CASNPAPGQGRNEQFF.

Here the CDR3 reads CASSLGLAGGNEQFF. Here the CDR3 DNA reads TGTGCCAGCAGTCTGGGACTAGCGGGAGGGAATGAGCAGTTCTTC. The rearrangement joins TRBV28 to TRBJ2-1; TRBD2 agrees at 16 bases. With 5 bases clipped from V and 7 bases from J, the junction kept 2 bases outside the gene matches. The CDR3 is 15 amino acids. Germline-derived CDR1 and CDR2 are MDHEN and SYDVKM.

This clonotype was seen more than once but under ten times. V usage is TRBV27 and J usage is TRBJ2-7; 7 nucleotides agree with TRBD1. The CDR3 spans 15 residues. Looked up from germline, CDR1 is MNHEY and CDR2 is SMNVEV (reference sequence). V lost 3 bases and J lost 2; bases outside the gene matches: 7. The CDR3 loop is CASSFTAQGAYEQYF. CDR3 DNA: TGTGCCAGCAGTTTCACGGCCCAGGGGGCCTACGAGCAGTACTTC.

The sample holds many counts of this clonotype. The CDR3 sequence is CASSLEVTGIYEQYF. The DNA of the CDR3 is TGTGCCAGCAGCTTGGAAGTGACAGGGATCTACGAGCAGTACTTC. The genes are TRBV5-5 and TRBJ2-7; 7 bases map to TRBD1. This CDR3 has 15 amino acids. Germline V lookup: CDR1 SGHKS, CDR2 YYEKEE (reference sequence). J lost 3 bases, V lost 0 bases, and 6 bases had no gene match.

The chain couples TRBV7-9 to TRBJ1-1, with 10 bases aligning to TRBD1. The J segment lost 8 bases and the V segment lost 5 bases, leaving 5 bases of the junction unmatched. From germline, CDR1 is SEHNR and CDR2 FQNEAQ (reference sequence). This CDR3 spans 13 amino acids. The CDR3 is CASSTRQGAEAFF. Written as DNA, the CDR3 is TGTGCCAGCAGCACCCGACAGGGGGCGGAAGCTTTCTTT.

This clonotype is a singleton in its sample. The V gene is TRBV6-5, the J gene TRBJ1-4; D gene uncertain. CDR3 size: 15 residues. CDR1 is MNHEY and CDR2 is SVGAGI in the germline V gene. Trimming took 5 bases from V and 0 from J, leaving 10 bases between them. CDR3 loop: CASSLTVTTNEKLFF. In DNA, the CDR3 is TGTGCCAGCAGTCTGACGGTAACAACTAATGAAAAACTGTTTTTT.

The chain carries TRBV12-3 or TRBV12-4 and TRBJ2-3, with D unclear. This CDR3 has 13 amino acids. V was shortened by 2 bases and J by 5 bases, with 8 bases between the two germline ends. In DNA, the CDR3 is TGTGCCAGCAGTTTACAGATTCAAGATACGCAGTATTTT. Its protein product is CASSLQIQDTQYF.

This clonotype was seen more than once but under ten times. This sequence joins TRBV6-5 and TRBJ1-1; 7 nucleotides align to TRBD1. V shed 8 bases, J shed 4 bases, and the junction held 10 bases outside the gene matches. The CDR3 totals 14 residues. The germline CDR1 and CDR2 sequences are MNHEY and SVGAGI. Written as DNA, the CDR3 is TGTGCCAGCCACACCGGACAGGTCTTCACTGAAGCTTTCTTT. This codes for CASHTGQVFTEAFF.

This clonotype was seen a handful of times. V usage is TRBV28 and J usage is TRBJ2-7, with 11 bases matching TRBD2. The V gene end was trimmed by 5 bases and the J gene end by 5 bases; junction bases not matched to a gene: 8. The CDR3 has 15 residues. Germline V lookup: CDR1 MDHEN, CDR2 SYDVKM. CDR3 DNA sequence: TGTGCCAGCAGTCCCCCCGGGACTAGCGGTAACGAGCAGTACTTC. Translated: CASSPPGTSGNEQYF.

This chain joins TRBV5-4 and TRBJ2-1, with TRBD2 identical over 10 bases. In germline, CDR1 is SGHNT, CDR2 YYREEE (reference sequence). CDR3 length: 15 amino acids. The ends lost 2 bases at V and 8 bases at J; junction bases unmatched: 7. This CDR3 is CASSLAGGKGDEQFF. DNA of the CDR3: TGTGCCAGCAGCTTAGCGGGAGGGAAAGGGGATGAGCAGTTCTTC.

This clonotype has just a few counts. This sequence joins TRBV11-2 and TRBJ2-7, with 10 bases that match TRBD2. Germline V CDR1 and CDR2: SGHAT, FQNNGV. CDR3 length equals 18 residues. The junction had 11 bases not matched to a gene; V was cut back by 1 base and J by 2 bases. The CDR3 DNA sequence: TGTGCCAGCAGCTTAGGCTCCTCCGGGCTAGCGGGAGCCTACGAGCAGTACTTC. Protein sequence: CASSLGSSGLAGAYEQYF. Based on the CDR3 plus reference TRBV11-2 and TRBJ2-7, the full variable domain is EAGVAQSPRYKIIEKRQSVAFWCNPISGHATLYWYQQILGQGPKLLIQFQNNGVVDDSQLPKDRFSAERLKGVDSTLKIQPAKLEDSAVYLCASSLGSSGLAGAYEQYFGPGTRLTVT.

The gene calls are TRBV3-1 and TRBJ2-6, with TRBD2 as a possible D gene (5 bases). V lost 1 base, J lost 4 bases, and 8 bases lay in between. This CDR3 spans 15 amino acids. The germline CDR1 and CDR2 sequences are LGHDT and YNNKEL (reference sequence). This CDR3 is CASSQGGSGANVLTF. CDR3 sequence (DNA): TGTGCCAGCAGCCAAGGAGGGTCAGGGGCCAACGTCCTGACTTTC.

The V call is TRBV4-2, the J call TRBJ2-2, with a weak D call TRBD1 (5 bases). The CDR3 has 21 amino acids. CDR1 LGHNA and CDR2 YNFKEQ come from the germline V gene. V was pared by 4 bases and J by 1 base, with 28 bases between. The CDR3 region is CASSPLSVPSMTALNTGELFF. DNA for the CDR3: TGTGCCAGCAGCCCCCTTAGTGTCCCCTCGATGACAGCCTTGAACACCGGGGAGCTGTTTTTT.

This clonotype was recorded many times. The chain's CDR3 is CASSSETSNEQFF. CDR3 in DNA: TGTGCCAGCAGTTCCGAGACCTCCAATGAGCAGTTCTTC. The genes are TRBV12-3 or TRBV12-4 and TRBJ2-1, with no clear D. This CDR3 region has 13 residues. The germline V and J ends were trimmed by 4 bases and 6 bases, with 10 bases remaining between them.

The CDR3 region is CASSLSGMSTDTQYF. The CDR3, as DNA: TGTGCCAGCAGTCTAAGCGGGATGAGCACAGATACGCAGTATTTT. This chain links TRBV28 with TRBJ2-3; 7 bases are shared with TRBD2. The CDR3 runs 15 residues. The germline CDR1 and CDR2 sequences are MDHEN and SYDVKM. V lost 5 bases and J lost 0; bases outside the gene matches: 5. Complete variable domain (other parts from reference TRBV28 and TRBJ2-3): DVKVTQSSRYLVKRTGEKVFLECVQDMDHENMFWYRQDPGLGLRLIYFSYDVKMKEKGDIPEGYSVSREKKERFSLILESASTNQTSMYLCASSLSGMSTDTQYFGPGTRLTVL.

The chain is built from TRBV2 and TRBJ2-4; 12 bases map to TRBD1. Per germline, CDR1 SNHLY and CDR2 FYNNEI. V gave up 6 bases and J gave up 3 bases; unmatched junction bases: 6. The CDR3 has 16 amino acids. The CDR3, as DNA: TGTGCCAGCAGGAAGGGGACAGGGGGCGTCAAAAACATTCAGTACTTC. This sequence encodes CASRKGTGGVKNIQYF.

The sample holds a few counts of this clonotype. The chain carries TRBV18 and TRBJ1-5; D gene uncertain. From germline, CDR1 is KGHSH and CDR2 LQKENI. This CDR3 comprises 13 residues. V gave up 2 bases and J gave up 4 bases, with 6 bases separating them. As DNA, the CDR3 is TGTGCCAGCTCACCAGCCCTTAATCAGCCCCAGCATTTT. Residues: CASSPALNQPQHF.

V is TRBV7-3 and J is TRBJ2-3, with 12 bases matching TRBD2. The length of the CDR3 is 18 residues. Losses at the gene ends were 0 bases for V and 1 base for J; bases not matched to a gene: 5. The germline gives CDR1 SGHTA, CDR2 FQGTGA. As DNA, the CDR3 is TGTGCCAGCAGCTTAACCGCTAGCGGGAGGGTCGGCACAGATACGCAGTATTTT. Residues: CASSLTASGRVGTDTQYF.

This clonotype was seen at least ten times. The chain has TRBV2 and TRBJ1-1, with unresolved D. V was cut by 6 bases and J by 2 bases, with 10 bases left in between. The CDR3 consists of 13 residues. Germline V gene sequence: CDR1 SNHLY, CDR2 FYNNEI. The CDR3 reads CASRGLFNTEAFF. CDR3 sequence (DNA): TGTGCCAGCAGGGGCCTGTTCAACACTGAAGCTTTCTTT.

The table lists this clonotype with a few counts. Written as DNA, the CDR3 is TGTGCCAGCAGTTACCCGGACAGGGCAGGCTACACCTTC. Translated, it gives CASSYPDRAGYTF. J is TRBJ1-2 and V is TRBV6-5, with TRBD1 matching 8 bases. V trimming: 2 bases; J trimming: 8 bases; junction bases outside the gene matches: 4. Germline assignment: CDR1 MNHEY and CDR2 SVGAGI. The CDR3 runs 13 residues.

This clonotype has at least ten counts. The CDR3 DNA sequence: TGTGCCAGCTCACCAATAGCTCTCAGGGGAGCTAACTATGGCTACACCTTC. This encodes CASSPIALRGANYGYTF. This chain uses TRBV18 with TRBJ1-2; perhaps TRBD1 as D (6 bases). The germline V gene encodes CDR1 KGHSH and CDR2 LQKENI. This CDR3 contains 17 residues. The V end was cut by 2 bases, the J end by 0 bases, with 16 bases between.

This clonotype was seen once. This sequence joins TRBV5-6 and TRBJ1-5; possibly TRBD1 for D (5 bases). V was shortened by 0 bases and J by 7 bases, with 14 bases between the two germline ends. The length of the CDR3 is 15 residues. Germline V gene sequence: CDR1 SGHDT, CDR2 YYEEEE. As DNA, the CDR3 is TGTGCCAGCAGCTTGGGAACGGGGGTTGTACAGCCCCAGCATTTT. Its translation is CASSLGTGVVQPQHF. Together with reference TRBV5-6 and TRBJ1-5, the CDR3 gives the full variable domain: DAGVTQSPTHLIKTRGQQVTLRCSPKSGHDTVSWYQQALGQGPQFIFQYYEEEERQRGNFPDRFSGHQFPNYSSELNVNALLLGDSALYLCASSLGTGVVQPQHFGDGTRLSIL.

In its sample, this clonotype was seen a few times. The chain links TRBV20-1 to TRBJ2-1; D is ambiguous. CDR1 DFQATT and CDR2 SNEGSKA come from the germline V gene (reference sequence). The CDR3 length is 13 residues. Deletions cut 2 bases from V and 3 bases from J, with 8 bases between. The CDR3 region is CSARPDYYNEQFF. For the CDR3, the DNA is TGCAGTGCTAGACCCGATTACTACAATGAGCAGTTCTTC.